This T cell receptor beta chain emerged from a study of T-cell memory formation after mild COVID-19. Study results and limitations: Pre-infection memory carried some responding clones, suggesting that cross-reactive memory joined.

TCRdb fed the 5' RACE reads into MiXCR, producing one record per CDR3 protein. Altogether under 350,000 distinct CDR3 sequences are present, roughly 17% being singletons, with the ten largest covering 23%. The V and J ends lost 1 base and 1 base respectively, with 8 bases between them. This CDR3 comprises 15 residues. Germline loops: CDR1 SGHTA, CDR2 FQGNSA. This clonotype was seen only a few times. What it binds is unknown. The sample consisted of PBMCs or a T cell subset sorted from them (not recorded which). The source of this sequence is a man between 18 and 29 years old who had mild COVID-19 (a few samples of this study predate the infection). Cell type and time point are not known. This chain uses TRBV7-2 with TRBJ2-1; possibly TRBD2 for D (6 bases). DNA for the CDR3: TGTGCCAGCAGCTTAGAGGGACTGTCCTACAATGAGCAGTTCTTC. Amino acid sequence: CASSLEGLSYNEQFF.